A single sample gave rise to the 21 T cell receptor beta chains below, sequenced in a study of OX40 agonist ivuxolimab in advanced cancers. The method was immunoSEQ multiplex PCR; TCRdb's version includes in-frame clones alone and lacks a portion of them. The profile covers some 39,000 clones, with around 80% appearing a single time and around a fifth taken by the ten largest. The sequencing here drew on CD4+ or CD8+ T cells sorted from blood, taken in a trial of the OX40 agonist ivuxolimab. The origin of the receptors is an adult with an advanced solid tumor such as melanoma, head and neck, liver or kidney cancer.

V gene TRBV19 combines with J gene TRBJ2-1, with D perhaps assigned TRBD1 or TRBD2 (6 bases each). There are 15 residues in the CDR3. Germline V gene sequence: CDR1 LNHDA, CDR2 SQIVND (reference sequence). The ends were cut back, 6 bases at V and 2 bases at J, with 14 bases in the middle. The CDR3: CASSSSGGPYNEQFF. CDR3 in DNA: TGTGCCAGTAGCTCATCCGGGGGCCCCTACAATGAGCAGTTCTTC.

This clone has just a few counts. The CDR3 bases are TGTGCCAGCAGCTCTCCTATTGGGGCCCACAATGAGCAGTTCTTC. Amino acids: CASSSPIGAHNEQFF. The genes are TRBV13 and TRBJ2-1; D might be TRBD1 (5 bases). CDR1 and CDR2 from the germline V gene are PRHDT and FYEKMQ (reference sequence). The CDR3 totals 15 residues. The ends were cut back, 4 bases at V and 5 bases at J, with 15 bases in the middle.

The rearrangement uses TRBV28 and TRBJ2-7, with a possible D match to TRBD2 (7 bases). Germline V gives CDR1 MDHEN, CDR2 SYDVKM. The length of the CDR3 is 16 residues. Trimming removed 4 bases from V and 6 bases from J, with 22 bases in between. The chain's CDR3 is CASSSPWRGGPSEQYF. DNA of the CDR3: TGTGCCAGCAGTTCACCTTGGAGGGGGGGCCCCAGCGAGCAGTACTTC.

The CDR3 loop is CASSPTRLSLIGDTQYF. The CDR3 nucleotides read TGTGCCAGCTCACCGACTCGACTAAGCCTAATAGGAGATACGCAGTATTTT. The chain carries TRBV18 and TRBJ2-3, with D tentatively TRBD2 (5 bases). Germline V gene data show CDR1 as KGHSH and CDR2 as LQKENI. Trimming pared 3 bases from V and 5 bases from J, leaving 21 bases between. CDR3 length: 17 amino acids.

V and J are TRBV11-2 and TRBJ2-1; perhaps TRBD2 as D (7 bases). The CDR3 contains 16 residues. The V and J ends lost 1 base and 6 bases respectively, with 16 bases between them. The V gene's germline CDR1 is SGHAT and CDR2 FQNNGV. The CDR3 coding sequence is TGTGCCAGCAGCTTAGTCGGGGGGCCTTCGTCCAATGAGCAGTTCTTC. Encoded protein: CASSLVGGPSSNEQFF.

This rearrangement joins TRBV5-5 to TRBJ2-3; D possibly corresponds to TRBD1 (6 bases). CDR3 size: 16 residues. V was trimmed by 3 bases and J by 0 bases, leaving 14 bases between them. Germline CDR1 reads SGHKS; CDR2 reads YYEKEE (reference sequence). The CDR3 spells CASSSSDSFSTDTQYF. In nucleotides, the CDR3 is TGTGCCAGCAGCTCCTCGGACAGTTTTAGCACAGATACGCAGTATTTT.

The chain couples TRBV6-1 to TRBJ1-5, with D uncertain. Trimming took off 7 bases at V and 7 bases at J, with 11 bases between the two ends. Per germline, CDR1 MNHNS and CDR2 SASEGT. The CDR3 has 12 amino acids. CDR3 protein: CASTAGEQPQHF. The CDR3 nucleotides are TGTGCCAGCACCGCGGGAGAGCAGCCCCAGCATTTT.

This clone appeared once. The chain is built from TRBV2 and TRBJ2-1; TRBD2 agrees at 8 bases. CDR1 and CDR2 (germline): SNHLY, FYNNEI. Trimming at V came to 5 bases and at J to 1 base, leaving 4 bases not matched to a gene. This CDR3 region has 15 residues. CDR3 protein: CASSLSGESYNEQFF. The CDR3 DNA reads as TGTGCCAGCAGTCTTAGCGGGGAGTCCTACAATGAGCAGTTCTTC. The full variable domain, its missing parts supplied by reference TRBV2 and TRBJ2-1, is EPEVTQTPSHQVTQMGQEVILRCVPISNHLYFYWYRQILGQKVEFLVSFYNNEISEKSEIFDDQFSVERPDGSNFTLKIRSTKLEDSAMYFCASSLSGESYNEQFFGPGTRLTVL.

The V and J genes are TRBV29-1 and TRBJ2-5, with TRBD1 matching 9 bases. The V segment lost 7 bases and the J segment 2 bases; nucleotides outside the gene matches: 5. CDR3 length equals 13 residues. CDR1 is SQVTM, CDR2 ANQGSEA, per germline. CDR3 region: CSADRGMQETQYF. CDR3 in DNA: TGCAGCGCTGACAGGGGGATGCAAGAGACCCAGTACTTC.

CDR3 bases: TGTGCCAGCAAGTTCTTCCAATCACCCCTCCACTTT. This sequence encodes CASKFFQSPLHF. The rearrangement uses TRBV28 and TRBJ1-6; D remains ambiguous. This CDR3 is 12 amino acids long. CDR1 MDHEN and CDR2 SYDVKM come from the germline V gene. V lost 7 bases, J lost 10 bases, and 11 bases lay in between. Full variable domain (rest looked up from reference TRBV28 and TRBJ1-6): DVKVTQSSRYLVKRTGEKVFLECVQDMDHENMFWYRQDPGLGLRLIYFSYDVKMKEKGDIPEGYSVSREKKERFSLILESASTNQTSMYLCASKFFQSPLHFGNGTRLTVT.

This clone came up a few times. The chain employs TRBV9 and TRBJ2-1, with 8 bases lining up with TRBD2. The trim removed 0 bases at V and 7 bases at J, leaving 9 bases unmatched. This CDR3 contains 16 residues. Germline CDR1 SGDLS, CDR2 YYNGEE. The chain's CDR3 is CASSVGTGGSLNEQFF. The DNA of the CDR3 is TGTGCCAGCAGCGTAGGTACGGGGGGGTCCTTAAATGAGCAGTTCTTC.

This clone was counted once. CDR3 amino acids: CASRYSGSYEQYF. The CDR3 bases are TGTGCCAGTAGGTATAGCGGGTCATACGAGCAGTACTTC. This chain links TRBV19 with TRBJ2-5; 7 bases fit TRBD2. The J call may be incorrect, as the DNA end agrees better with TRBJ2-7. This CDR3 contains 13 residues. The germline V gene encodes CDR1 LNHDA and CDR2 SQIVND (reference sequence).

The genes are TRBV9 and TRBJ1-1; D gene uncertain. V shed 0 bases and J shed 2 bases, with 5 bases lying between them. Germline V gives CDR1 SGDLS, CDR2 YYNGEE. CDR3 size: 13 residues. CDR3 sequence (DNA): TGTGCCAGCAGCGTAGAGATTAACACTGAAGCTTTCTTT. Protein: CASSVEINTEAFF.

The chain is built from TRBV7-9 and TRBJ2-2; D possibly matches TRBD1 or TRBD2 (6 bases each). V shed 6 bases and J shed 2 bases, with 13 bases lying between them. CDR3 length: 15 residues. Germline V gene lookup returns CDR1 SEHNR and CDR2 FQNEAQ (reference sequence). The CDR3 DNA follows: TGTGCCAGCAGTTTACGGGGGCATAACACCGGGGAGCTGTTTTTT. Its protein product is CASSLRGHNTGELFF. Looking up the rest from reference TRBV7-9 and TRBJ2-2 gives the full variable domain: DTGVSQNPRHKITKRGQNVTFRCDPISEHNRLYWYRQTLGQGPEFLTYFQNEAQLEKSRLLSDRFSAERPKGSFSTLEIQRTEQGDSAMYLCASSLRGHNTGELFFGEGSRLTVL.

The chain employs TRBV7-6 and TRBJ2-5; TRBD2 aligns across 7 bases. The V gene end was trimmed by 6 bases and the J gene end by 4 bases; junction bases not matched to a gene: 8. The CDR3 runs 14 residues. Germline V lookup: CDR1 SGHVS, CDR2 FNYEAQ. The CDR3 sequence is CASSLGLGGETQYF. DNA for the CDR3: TGTGCCAGCAGTCTTGGACTAGGCGGAGAGACCCAGTACTTC. The variable domain in full, completed from reference TRBV7-6 and TRBJ2-5, reads GAGVSQSPRYKVTKRGQDVALRCDPISGHVSLYWYRQALGQGPEFLTYFNYEAQQDKSGLPNDRFSAERPEGSISTLTIQRTEQRDSAMYRCASSLGLGGETQYFGPGTRLLVL.

The CDR3 is CASSQRQGDYNEQFF. CDR3 bases: TGTGCCAGCAGCCAAAGACAGGGTGACTACAATGAGCAGTTCTTC. V and J are TRBV11-1 and TRBJ2-1; 7 bases are shared with TRBD1. The CDR3 length is 15 residues. The V gene end was trimmed by 5 bases and the J gene end by 3 bases; junction bases not matched to a gene: 7. CDR1 is SGHAT and CDR2 is FQDESV in the germline V gene (reference sequence).

This clone has only one observation. The V call is TRBV28, the J call TRBJ1-5; 8 nucleotides line up with TRBD1. Germline lookup yields CDR1 MDHEN and CDR2 SYDVKM. The CDR3 loop spans 14 amino acids. The ends lost 11 bases at V and 1 base at J; junction bases unmatched: 7. Written as DNA, the CDR3 is TGTGCCGGTCTAAGGACAGGGAGCAATCAGCCCCAGCATTTT. It translates to CAGLRTGSNQPQHF. Together with reference TRBV28 and TRBJ1-5, the CDR3 gives the full variable domain: DVKVTQSSRYLVKRTGEKVFLECVQDMDHENMFWYRQDPGLGLRLIYFSYDVKMKEKGDIPEGYSVSREKKERFSLILESASTNQTSMYLCAGLRTGSNQPQHFGDGTRLSIL.

This sequence joins TRBV10-3 and TRBJ1-2, with D tentatively TRBD1 (6 bases). Trimming took 6 bases from V and 8 from J, leaving 16 bases between them. The CDR3 sequence is 13 residues long. CDR1 and CDR2 (germline): ENHRY, SYGVKD. CDR3 nucleotides: TGTGCCATCAGACCAACAGGGATGGGCGGCTACACCTTC. This encodes CAIRPTGMGGYTF.

This clone was counted a single time. This chain uses TRBV2 with TRBJ2-3; TRBD1 matches 7 bases. The CDR3 sequence is 14 residues long. Trimming at V came to 7 bases and at J to 5 bases, leaving 9 bases not matched to a gene. Germline values: CDR1 SNHLY, CDR2 FYNNEI. CDR3 nucleotides: TGTGCCAGCACTATGACAGGGATCGTAGATACGCAGTATTTT. It yields the protein CASTMTGIVDTQYF.

The V and J genes are TRBV25-1 and TRBJ2-7; D may be TRBD2 (6 bases). This CDR3 spans 14 amino acids. Germline CDR1 and CDR2: MGHDK and SYGVNS. V shed 6 bases and J shed 4 bases, with 16 bases lying between them. The CDR3, as DNA: TGTGCCAGCAGAAAACACGGGGGAACGTACGAGCAGTACTTC. It yields the protein CASRKHGGTYEQYF.

This clone was detected once. The V and J genes are TRBV5-1 and TRBJ2-1; no clear D. Trimming pared 4 bases from V and 6 bases from J, leaving 11 bases between. There are 13 residues in the CDR3. Germline V lookup: CDR1 SGHRS, CDR2 YFSETQ. The CDR3 bases are TGCGCCAGCAGCCTGCCGGTAGTCAATGAGCAGTTCTTC. It yields the protein CASSLPVVNEQFF.